Listed here are 21 T cell receptor beta chains from one sample, sequenced in a study of shared clonotypes between healthy human individuals. Only in-frame clones appear in the TCRdb table, and some are missing; sequencing was by immunoSEQ multiplex PCR. The repertoire holds 2 million to 2.5 million clones, with approximately 90% as singletons. Specimen: naive CD4+ T cells from PBMCs. Specified subset: CD45RA+ positively selected. The receptor set was obtained from a young man in good health. Some clones in this sample may be carry-over from other donors' samples.

The chain has TRBV25-1 and TRBJ2-5, with TRBD2 matching over 15 bases. The CDR3 has 17 residues. Germline values: CDR1 MGHDK, CDR2 SYGVNS. V dropped 2 bases and J dropped 4; count of bases not matched to a gene: 5. As DNA, the CDR3 is TGTGCCAGCAGTGAACCCAAGGGACTAGCGGGAGGAGAGACCCAGTACTTC. As protein: CASSEPKGLAGGETQYF. Combining the CDR3 with reference TRBV25-1 and TRBJ2-5 gives the whole variable domain EADIYQTPRYLVIGTGKKITLECSQTMGHDKMYWYQQDPGMELHLIHYSYGVNSTEKGDLSSESTVSRIRTEHFPLTLESARPSHTSQYLCASSEPKGLAGGETQYFGPGTRLLVL.

This sequence joins TRBV27 and TRBJ2-3; the D is unclear. Looked up from germline, CDR1 is MNHEY and CDR2 is SMNVEV (reference sequence). The CDR3 length is 14 residues. Between the trimmed V and J ends, which lost 10 bases and 4 bases, there was a span of 18 bases. This CDR3 is CAINDPRKPDTQYF. The CDR3, as DNA: TGTGCCATCAACGACCCAAGGAAACCAGATACGCAGTATTTT.

This clone was observed once. This chain connects TRBV6-1 to TRBJ2-1; D is ambiguous. The ends were cut back, 5 bases at V and 2 bases at J, with 13 bases in the middle. CDR3 size: 15 residues. Germline V gene data show CDR1 as MNHNS and CDR2 as SASEGT. DNA of the CDR3: TGTGCCAGCAGTACAACCGTTAGGGCCTACAATGAGCAGTTCTTC. It is translated as CASSTTVRAYNEQFF.

The chain uses TRBV5-5 and TRBJ2-7; 7 bases line up with TRBD1. The CDR3 runs 18 residues. The junction had 17 bases not matched to a gene; V was cut back by 3 bases and J by 2 bases. Germline CDR1 and CDR2: SGHKS and YYEKEE (reference sequence). For the CDR3, the DNA is TGTGCCAGCAGCTCTGGACGGATACCGGGACAGCGTACCTACGAGCAGTACTTC. Translation gives CASSSGRIPGQRTYEQYF.

The chain is built from TRBV16 and TRBJ2-4, with a weak D call TRBD2 (7 bases). V gave up 2 bases and J gave up 0 bases, with 17 bases separating them. The CDR3 has 18 amino acids. Germline CDR1 reads KGHSY; CDR2 reads FQNENV. Here the CDR3 reads CASSQGAGASVAKNIQYF. In DNA, the CDR3 is TGTGCCAGCAGCCAAGGCGCGGGGGCATCGGTAGCCAAAAACATTCAGTACTTC.

The J gene is TRBJ1-5, the V gene TRBV7-2, with D maybe TRBD1 (5 bases). The CDR3 has 14 residues. V was cut by 5 bases and J by 4 bases, with 12 bases left in between. Germline loops: CDR1 SGHTA, CDR2 FQGNSA. The CDR3: CASSPREGNQPQHF. Written as DNA, the CDR3 is TGTGCCAGCAGCCCAAGAGAGGGGAATCAGCCCCAGCATTTT.

The J gene is TRBJ2-7, the V gene TRBV5-1, with unresolved D. Trimming removed 2 bases at V and 2 bases at J, with 11 bases between. The length of the CDR3 is 14 residues. Germline V gives CDR1 SGHRS, CDR2 YFSETQ. For the CDR3, the DNA is TGCGCCAGCAGCTTTGTCGGGCAAACCTACGAGCAGTACTTC. Translation gives CASSFVGQTYEQYF.

The rearrangement links TRBV6-5 to TRBJ2-1; 14 nucleotides agree with TRBD2. Trimming removed 0 bases from V and 8 bases from J; junction bases left unmatched: 3. The CDR3 contains 16 residues. In germline, CDR1 is MNHEY, CDR2 SVGAGI. CDR3 region: CASSYSGLAGVDEQFF. The CDR3 coding sequence is TGTGCCAGCAGTTACTCGGGACTAGCGGGAGTAGATGAGCAGTTCTTC.

The chain combines TRBV7-2 with TRBJ1-1; the match to TRBD1 covers 8 bases. V lost 5 bases and J lost 1; bases outside the gene matches: 6. This CDR3 is 15 amino acids long. Germline V lookup: CDR1 SGHTA, CDR2 FQGNSA. CDR3: CASSLRGPTNTEAFF. The CDR3 coding sequence is TGTGCCAGCAGCCTCAGGGGGCCGACGAACACTGAAGCTTTCTTT.

The chain couples TRBV5-4 to TRBJ2-1, with 10 positions matching TRBD1. The CDR3 consists of 16 residues. J lost 7 bases, V lost 0 bases, and 7 bases had no gene match. Germline assignment: CDR1 SGHNT and CDR2 YYREEE (reference sequence). DNA for the CDR3: TGTGCCAGCAGCTTGGGGGGGACAGGGGAGCGAAATGAGCAGTTCTTC. Amino acid sequence: CASSLGGTGERNEQFF.

This clone appeared a single time. V is TRBV5-1 and J is TRBJ1-2; TRBD1 matches 9 bases. The CDR3 has 19 amino acids. Germline CDR1 reads SGHRS; CDR2 reads YFSETQ. Trimming cost V 0 bases and J 4 bases; bases outside gene matches: 16. CDR3 region: CASSLAPGTGSLVGYGYTF. CDR3 DNA: TGCGCCAGCAGCTTGGCGCCCGGGACAGGGAGCCTAGTCGGCTATGGCTACACCTTC.

The chain combines TRBV25-1 with TRBJ1-4, with D possibly TRBD1 on 5 matching bases. The germline V gene has CDR1 MGHDK and CDR2 SYGVNS. Trimming pared 5 bases from V and 2 bases from J, leaving 15 bases between. This CDR3 is 16 amino acids long. The CDR3 is CASSRSGGMTNEKLFF. DNA of the CDR3: TGTGCCAGCAGTCGGAGCGGGGGGATGACTAATGAAAAACTGTTTTTT.

This rearrangement joins TRBV5-1 to TRBJ1-1, with no clear D. V was cut by 0 bases and J by 0 bases, with 15 bases left in between. The CDR3 has 17 amino acids. Per the germline V gene, CDR1 is SGHRS and CDR2 is YFSETQ. The CDR3 spells CASSLVRGTFMNTEAFF. CDR3 DNA sequence: TGCGCCAGCAGCTTGGTCCGTGGCACTTTCATGAACACTGAAGCTTTCTTT.

This chain joins TRBV29-1 and TRBJ1-4; possible D gene TRBD1, 6 bases. Trimming shortened V by 5 bases and J by 3 bases, and 13 bases separated the two germline ends. The germline gives CDR1 SQVTM, CDR2 ANQGSEA. The CDR3 has 14 amino acids. In DNA form, the CDR3 reads TGCAGCGTTCGAGATACAGGGTCTAATGAAAAACTGTTTTTT. Amino acids: CSVRDTGSNEKLFF. Looking up the rest from reference TRBV29-1 and TRBJ1-4 gives the full variable domain: SAVISQKPSRDICQRGTSLTIQCQVDSQVTMMFWYRQQPGQSLTLIATANQGSEATYESGFVIDKFPISRPNLTFSTLTVSNMSPEDSSIYLCSVRDTGSNEKLFFGSGTQLSVL.

The genes are TRBV6-5 and TRBJ2-7, with 13 nucleotides matching TRBD2. Trimming removed 6 bases from V and 8 bases from J; junction bases left unmatched: 10. CDR3 length: 15 residues. Germline V lookup: CDR1 MNHEY, CDR2 SVGAGI. CDR3 nucleotide sequence: TGTGCCAGCAGCTTCCAGACTAGCGGGGGGAGGAAGCAGTACTTC. Translation gives CASSFQTSGGRKQYF.

This clone was picked up one time. The chain is built from TRBV4-1 and TRBJ2-1; a possible D gene is TRBD1 (5 bases). This CDR3 is built from 15 residues. Germline loops: CDR1 MGHRA, CDR2 YSYEKL. V shed 5 bases and J shed 0 bases, with 11 bases lying between them. This CDR3 reads CASSGALGSYNEQFF. Written as DNA, the CDR3 is TGCGCCAGCAGCGGGGCGCTGGGCTCCTACAATGAGCAGTTCTTC.

This clone occurred once. This chain links TRBV7-9 with TRBJ2-6, with D hard to call. Trimming removed 1 base at V and 4 bases at J, with 11 bases between. Germline CDR1 reads SEHNR; CDR2 reads FQNEAQ (reference sequence). The CDR3 is 16 residues long. CDR3 protein: CASSLERVRGANVLTF. The CDR3 DNA reads as TGTGCCAGCAGCTTAGAAAGGGTCCGCGGGGCCAACGTCCTGACTTTC.

A note on this clone: Other DNA sequences in this specimen translate into the identical CDR3. The gene calls are TRBV18 and TRBJ2-3; D uncertain. V lost 0 bases and J 6 bases, leaving 4 bases between the germline ends. This CDR3 is 12 amino acids long. Germline loops: CDR1 KGHSH, CDR2 LQKENI. CDR3 sequence reads: CASSPPGDTQYF. The CDR3 nucleotides are TGTGCCAGCTCACCACCGGGGGATACGCAGTATTTT.

The sample holds one count of this clone. The chain has TRBV2 and TRBJ2-7, with 13 bases lining up with TRBD2. CDR1 is SNHLY, CDR2 FYNNEI, per germline. The CDR3 is 14 amino acids. After removal of 8 bases from V and 7 bases from J, the junction contained 8 bases not matched to a gene. The CDR3 is CASRALAGGPEQYF. The CDR3 DNA reads TGTGCCAGCCGAGCACTAGCGGGAGGGCCAGAGCAGTACTTC.

This clone appeared a single time. CDR3 loop: CASSWGTVGELFF. CDR3 nucleotide sequence: TGTGCCAGCAGTTGGGGGACAGTCGGGGAGCTGTTTTTT. The chain combines TRBV27 with TRBJ2-2; 7 bases align to TRBD1. With V trimmed by 4 bases and J by 7 bases, 3 bases remained unmatched. The CDR3 has 13 amino acids. Germline loops: CDR1 MNHEY, CDR2 SMNVEV (reference sequence).

The chain recombines TRBV12-5 with TRBJ2-7; 7 bases map to TRBD1. The CDR3 is 14 residues long. Unmatched junction bases numbered 7, after V lost 6 bases and J lost 2 bases. CDR1 and CDR2 from the germline V gene are LGHNT and FRNRAP. Here the CDR3 reads CASGPGQTPYEQYF. In DNA form, the CDR3 reads TGTGCTAGTGGCCCGGGACAGACTCCCTACGAGCAGTACTTC.